This entry lists 5 T cell receptor beta chains sequenced from one sample in a study of blood T cell repertoires in COVID-19. Profiled with immunoSEQ multiplex PCR; TCRdb holds only in-frame clones, not every one. The repertoire has 75,000 to 95,000 clones, approximately 90% of them found once; the top ten carry roughly 19%. Sample: peripheral blood. These receptors were obtained from a human donor in a cohort sampled during active COVID-19.

This clone was observed once. Here the CDR3 DNA reads TGTGCCAGCAGGCCAAACGACAGGAGGCGTGAGGGTTATTCACCCCTCCACTTT. Translated, it gives CASRPNDRRREGYSPLHF. The gene calls are TRBV27 and TRBJ1-6, with a possible D match to TRBD1 (6 bases). This CDR3 region has 18 residues. Germline V gene lookup returns CDR1 MNHEY and CDR2 SMNVEV (reference sequence). V gave up 6 bases and J gave up 8 bases, with 26 bases separating them.

The chain uses TRBV10-3 and TRBJ2-5; 10 bases agree with TRBD1. Germline values: CDR1 ENHRY, CDR2 SYGVKD. The CDR3 length is 13 residues. Trimming took 9 bases from V and 4 from J; bases not matched to a gene: 5. The CDR3 DNA sequence: TGTGCCATGGGGACAGGGGCGGGAGAGACCCAGTACTTC. Translation: CAMGTGAGETQYF.

The chain combines TRBV12-3 or TRBV12-4 with TRBJ2-5; the D gene is possibly TRBD2 (6 bases). V was clipped by 3 bases and J by 3 bases, with 8 bases between them. The CDR3 totals 13 residues. CDR3 sequence: CASSFGGKETQYF. CDR3 DNA sequence: TGTGCCAGCAGTTTTGGGGGGAAAGAGACCCAGTACTTC.

This chain joins TRBV14 and TRBJ2-7; D is ambiguous. In germline, CDR1 is SGHDN, CDR2 FVKESK. V was trimmed by 0 bases and J by 3 bases, leaving 12 bases between them. The CDR3 is made up of 15 amino acids. The CDR3 spells CASSQDTARLYEQYF. The CDR3 nucleotides read TGTGCCAGCAGCCAAGATACCGCCAGGCTCTACGAGCAGTACTTC.

In this sample, this clone turned up a few times. The chain combines TRBV9 with TRBJ1-1; D is undetermined. V dropped 3 bases and J dropped 2 bases, with 11 bases sitting between them. The V gene's germline CDR1 is SGDLS and CDR2 YYNGEE. CDR3 size: 14 residues. Written as DNA, the CDR3 is TGTGCCAGCAGCGGGAGGAGGCCCAACACTGAAGCTTTCTTT. This encodes CASSGRRPNTEAFF.